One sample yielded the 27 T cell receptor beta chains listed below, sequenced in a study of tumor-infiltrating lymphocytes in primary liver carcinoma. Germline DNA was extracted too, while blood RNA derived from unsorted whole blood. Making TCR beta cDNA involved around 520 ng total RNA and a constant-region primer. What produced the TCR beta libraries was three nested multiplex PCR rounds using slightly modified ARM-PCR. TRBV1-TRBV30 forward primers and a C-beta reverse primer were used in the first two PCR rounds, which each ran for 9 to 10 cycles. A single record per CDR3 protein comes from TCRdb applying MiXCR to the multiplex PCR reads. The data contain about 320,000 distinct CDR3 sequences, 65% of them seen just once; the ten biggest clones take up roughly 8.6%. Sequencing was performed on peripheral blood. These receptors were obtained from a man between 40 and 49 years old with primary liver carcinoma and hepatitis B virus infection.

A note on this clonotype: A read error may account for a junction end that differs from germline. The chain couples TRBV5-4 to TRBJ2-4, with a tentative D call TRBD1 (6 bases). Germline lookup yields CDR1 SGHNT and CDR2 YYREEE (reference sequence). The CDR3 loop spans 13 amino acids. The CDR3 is CASSSGQTDIQYF. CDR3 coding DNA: TGTGCTAGCAGCTCCGGACAGACGGACATTCAGTACTTC.

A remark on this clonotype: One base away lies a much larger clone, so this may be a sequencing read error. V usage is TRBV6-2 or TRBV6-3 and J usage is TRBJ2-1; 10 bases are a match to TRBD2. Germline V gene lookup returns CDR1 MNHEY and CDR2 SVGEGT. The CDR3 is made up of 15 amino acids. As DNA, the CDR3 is TGTGCCAGCAGTCTTCTAGCGGGGGCCAACAATGAGCGGTTCTTC. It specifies CASSLLAGANNERFF.

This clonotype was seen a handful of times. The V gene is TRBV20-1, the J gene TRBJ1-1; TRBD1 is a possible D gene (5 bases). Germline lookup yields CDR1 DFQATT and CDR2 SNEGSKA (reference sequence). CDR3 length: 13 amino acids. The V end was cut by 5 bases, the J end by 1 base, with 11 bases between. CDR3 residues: CSARRGENTEAFF. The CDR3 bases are TGCAGTGCTCGACGGGGGGAGAACACTGAAGCTTTCTTT.

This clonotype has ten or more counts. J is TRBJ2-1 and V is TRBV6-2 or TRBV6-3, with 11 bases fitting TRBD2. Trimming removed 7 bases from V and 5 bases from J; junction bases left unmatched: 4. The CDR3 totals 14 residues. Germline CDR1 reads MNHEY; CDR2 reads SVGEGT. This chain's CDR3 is CASTIAGGDNEQFF. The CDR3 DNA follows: TGTGCCAGCACCATAGCGGGAGGGGACAATGAGCAGTTCTTC.

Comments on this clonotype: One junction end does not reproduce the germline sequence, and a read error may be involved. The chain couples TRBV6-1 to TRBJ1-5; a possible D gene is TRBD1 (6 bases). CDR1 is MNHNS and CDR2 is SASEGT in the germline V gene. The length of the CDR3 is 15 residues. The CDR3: CASRGQTGVYQSQHF. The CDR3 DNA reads TGTGCCAGCAGAGGACAGACCGGGGTCTATCAGTCCCAGCATTTT.

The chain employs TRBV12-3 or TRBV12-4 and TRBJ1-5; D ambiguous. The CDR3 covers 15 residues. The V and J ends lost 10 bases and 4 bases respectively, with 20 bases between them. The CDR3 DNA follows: TGTGCCAACTGGGATGAAACAGTTCCAAATCAGCCCCAGCATTTT. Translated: CANWDETVPNQPQHF.

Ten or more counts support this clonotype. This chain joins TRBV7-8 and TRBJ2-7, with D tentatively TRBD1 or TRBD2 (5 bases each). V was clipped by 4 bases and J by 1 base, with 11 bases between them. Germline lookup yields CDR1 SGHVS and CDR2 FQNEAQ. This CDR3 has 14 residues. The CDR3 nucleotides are TGTGCCAGCAGCTACCGGGACCCGTCCTACGAGCAGTACTTC. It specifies CASSYRDPSYEQYF.

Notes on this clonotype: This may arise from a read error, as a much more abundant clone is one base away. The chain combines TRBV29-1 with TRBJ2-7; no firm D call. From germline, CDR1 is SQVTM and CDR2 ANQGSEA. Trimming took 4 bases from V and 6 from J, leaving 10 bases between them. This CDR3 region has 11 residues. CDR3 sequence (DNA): TGCAGCGTTGTGGTCCTGGGCGAGCAGTACTTC. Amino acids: CSVVVLGEQYF.

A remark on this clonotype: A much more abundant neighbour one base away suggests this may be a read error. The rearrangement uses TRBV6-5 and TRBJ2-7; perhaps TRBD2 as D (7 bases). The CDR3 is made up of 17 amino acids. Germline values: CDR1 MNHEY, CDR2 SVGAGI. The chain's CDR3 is CASSFSGAAGASYDQYF. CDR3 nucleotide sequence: TGTGCCAGCAGTTTCTCAGGGGCGGCGGGAGCCTCCTACGATCAGTACTTC.

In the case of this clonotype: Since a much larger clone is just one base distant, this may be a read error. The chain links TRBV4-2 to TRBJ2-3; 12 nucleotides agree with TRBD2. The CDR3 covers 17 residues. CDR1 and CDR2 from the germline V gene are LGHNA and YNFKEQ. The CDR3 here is CASSQEGLAGWADAQYF. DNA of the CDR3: TGTGCCAGCAGCCAAGAGGGACTAGCGGGCTGGGCAGATGCGCAGTATTTT.

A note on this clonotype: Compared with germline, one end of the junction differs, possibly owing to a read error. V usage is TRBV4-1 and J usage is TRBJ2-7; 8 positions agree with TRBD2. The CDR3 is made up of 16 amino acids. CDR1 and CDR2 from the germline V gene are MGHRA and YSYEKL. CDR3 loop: CACSHALPGGQGEQYF. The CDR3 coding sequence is TGCGCCTGCAGCCACGCGTTACCGGGAGGGCAGGGGGAGCAGTACTTC.

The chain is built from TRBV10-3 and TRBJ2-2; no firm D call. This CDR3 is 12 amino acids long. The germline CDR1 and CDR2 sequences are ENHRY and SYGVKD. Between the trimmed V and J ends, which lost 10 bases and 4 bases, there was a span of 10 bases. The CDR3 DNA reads TGTGCCACTCGGACCAGCACCGGGGAGCTGTTTTTT. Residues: CATRTSTGELFF.

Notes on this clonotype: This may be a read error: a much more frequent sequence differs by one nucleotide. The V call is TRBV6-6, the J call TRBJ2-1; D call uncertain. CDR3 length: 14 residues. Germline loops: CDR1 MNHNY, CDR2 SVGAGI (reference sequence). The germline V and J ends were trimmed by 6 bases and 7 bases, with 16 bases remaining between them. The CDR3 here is CASSPRDGPNEQFF. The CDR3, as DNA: TGTGCCAGCAGCCCCCGTGATGGGCCAAATGAGCAGTTCTTC.

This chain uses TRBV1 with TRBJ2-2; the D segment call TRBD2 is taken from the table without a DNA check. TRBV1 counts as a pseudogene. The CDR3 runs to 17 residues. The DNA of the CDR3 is TGCACCAGCAGCCTCTCCAAGCGGGAATCGGACACCGGGGAGCTGTTTTTT. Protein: CTSSLSKRESDTGELFF.

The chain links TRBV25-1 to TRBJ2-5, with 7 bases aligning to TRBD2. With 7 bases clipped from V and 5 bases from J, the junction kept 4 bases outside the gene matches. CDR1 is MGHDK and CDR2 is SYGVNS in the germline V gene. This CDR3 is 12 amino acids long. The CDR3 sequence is CASNFGGETQYF. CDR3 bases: TGTGCCAGCAACTTCGGGGGGGAGACCCAGTACTTC.

CDR3 sequence: CASSLDSGEDGYTF. Written as DNA, the CDR3 is TGCGCCAGCAGCTTGGATTCAGGGGAAGATGGCTACACCTTC. The V call is TRBV5-1, the J call TRBJ1-2; a possible D gene is TRBD1 (6 bases). The CDR3 length is 14 residues. Germline CDR1 and CDR2: SGHRS and YFSETQ. Trimming cost V 0 bases and J 6 bases, with 12 bases left between them.

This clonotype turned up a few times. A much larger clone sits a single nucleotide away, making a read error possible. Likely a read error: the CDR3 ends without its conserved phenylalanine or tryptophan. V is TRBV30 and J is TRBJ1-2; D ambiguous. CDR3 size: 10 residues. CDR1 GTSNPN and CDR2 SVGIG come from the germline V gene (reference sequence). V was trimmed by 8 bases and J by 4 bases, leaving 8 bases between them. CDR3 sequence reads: CAGRGYGYTL. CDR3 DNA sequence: TGTGCCGGCCGGGGCTATGGCTACACCCTC.

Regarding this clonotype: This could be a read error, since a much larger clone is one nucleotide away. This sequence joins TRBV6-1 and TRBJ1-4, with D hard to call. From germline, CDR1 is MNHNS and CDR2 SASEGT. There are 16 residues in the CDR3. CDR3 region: CASCEVGLSTGEKLFF. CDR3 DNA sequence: TGTGCCAGCTGTGAAGTGGGCCTTTCAACGGGGGAAAAACTGTTTTTT.

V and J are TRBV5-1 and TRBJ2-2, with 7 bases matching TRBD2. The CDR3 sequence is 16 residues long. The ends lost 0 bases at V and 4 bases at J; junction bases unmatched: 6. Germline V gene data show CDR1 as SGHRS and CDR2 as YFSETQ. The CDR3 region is CASSLVAGFGTGELFF. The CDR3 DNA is TGCGCCAGCAGCTTGGTAGCGGGTTTTGGCACCGGGGAGCTGTTTTTT.

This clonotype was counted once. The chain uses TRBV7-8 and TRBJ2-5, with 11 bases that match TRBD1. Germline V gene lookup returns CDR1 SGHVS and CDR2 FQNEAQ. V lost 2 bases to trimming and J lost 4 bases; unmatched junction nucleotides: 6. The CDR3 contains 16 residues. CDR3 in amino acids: CASSLTRDRGTETQYF. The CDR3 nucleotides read TGTGCCAGCAGCTTAACCCGGGACAGGGGGACAGAGACCCAGTACTTC.

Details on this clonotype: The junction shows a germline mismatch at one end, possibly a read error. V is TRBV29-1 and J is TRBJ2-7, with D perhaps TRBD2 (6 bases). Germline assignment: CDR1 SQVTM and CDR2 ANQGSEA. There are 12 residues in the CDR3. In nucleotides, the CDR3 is TGCAGAGTTGAATGGGGGAGGCACGAGCAGTACTTC. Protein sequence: CRVEWGRHEQYF.

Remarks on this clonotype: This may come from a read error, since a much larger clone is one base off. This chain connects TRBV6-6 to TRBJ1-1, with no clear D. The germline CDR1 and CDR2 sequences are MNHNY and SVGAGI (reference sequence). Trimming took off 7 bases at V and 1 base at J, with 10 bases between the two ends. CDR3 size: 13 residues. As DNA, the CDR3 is TGTGCCAGCACCCCTAGAACGAACACTGAAGCTTTCTTT. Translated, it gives CASTPRTNTEAFF.

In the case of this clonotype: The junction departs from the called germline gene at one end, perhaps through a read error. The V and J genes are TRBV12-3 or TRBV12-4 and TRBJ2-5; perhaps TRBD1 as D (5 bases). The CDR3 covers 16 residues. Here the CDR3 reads CASSLYSEQVQETQHF. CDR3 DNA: TGTGCCAGCAGTTTATATTCCGAACAGGTTCAAGAGACCCAGCACTTC.

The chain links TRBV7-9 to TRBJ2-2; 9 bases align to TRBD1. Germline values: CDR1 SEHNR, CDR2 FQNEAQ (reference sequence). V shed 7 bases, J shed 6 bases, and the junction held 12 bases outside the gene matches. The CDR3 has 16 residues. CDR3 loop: CASNFGTGRVPGELFF. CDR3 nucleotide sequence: TGTGCCAGCAACTTTGGGACAGGGAGAGTCCCCGGGGAGCTGTTTTTT. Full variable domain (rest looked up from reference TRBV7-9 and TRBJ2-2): DTGVSQNPRHKITKRGQNVTFRCDPISEHNRLYWYRQTLGQGPEFLTYFQNEAQLEKSRLLSDRFSAERPKGSFSTLEIQRTEQGDSAMYLCASNFGTGRVPGELFFGEGSRLTVL.

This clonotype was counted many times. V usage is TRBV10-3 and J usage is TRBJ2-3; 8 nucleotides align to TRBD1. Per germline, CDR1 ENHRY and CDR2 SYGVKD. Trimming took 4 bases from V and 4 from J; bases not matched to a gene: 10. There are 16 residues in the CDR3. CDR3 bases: TGTGCCATCAGTGTTGGGACCCCAGGGGGCCCAGATACGCAGTATTTT. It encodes CAISVGTPGGPDTQYF.

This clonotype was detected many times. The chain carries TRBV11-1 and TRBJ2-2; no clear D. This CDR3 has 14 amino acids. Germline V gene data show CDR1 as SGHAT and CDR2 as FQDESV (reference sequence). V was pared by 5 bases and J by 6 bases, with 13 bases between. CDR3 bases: TGTGCCAGCAGCCCCACTCTAAGATCCGGGGAGCTGTTTTTT. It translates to CASSPTLRSGELFF.

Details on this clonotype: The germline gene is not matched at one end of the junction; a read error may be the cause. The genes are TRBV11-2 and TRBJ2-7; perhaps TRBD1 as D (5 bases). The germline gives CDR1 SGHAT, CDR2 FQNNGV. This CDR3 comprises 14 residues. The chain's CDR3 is CASSLIQGPYEQCF. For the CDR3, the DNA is TGTGCCAGCAGCTTAATTCAGGGTCCCTACGAGCAGTGCTTC.